This TCR beta chain appears in the sequencing data of a study of shared T cell receptors in the human thymus. Libraries were prepared by immunoSEQ multiplex PCR; TCRdb keeps only in-frame clonotypes and omits some of them. The sample has about 730,000 clones, approximately 85% seen once; the top ten hold approximately 0.01%. The CDR3 runs 11 residues. V gave up 8 bases and J gave up 5 bases; unmatched junction bases: 5. Germline values: CDR1 DFQATT, CDR2 SNEGSKA (reference sequence). The sample was also linked to a second study, of human thymus T cells. That report notes: Resections from corrective heart surgery supplied the thymus tissue. Related studies found that unrelated individuals share highly overlapping thymic repertoires.

The J gene is TRBJ1-1, the V gene TRBV20-1; 7 bases are shared with TRBD1. The receptor was isolated from a girl under two years old with a congenital heart defect. The sequenced material came from thymocytes. CDR3 loop: CSRGQQTEAFF. The CDR3 DNA reads TGCAGTAGGGGGCAGCAGACTGAAGCTTTCTTT.